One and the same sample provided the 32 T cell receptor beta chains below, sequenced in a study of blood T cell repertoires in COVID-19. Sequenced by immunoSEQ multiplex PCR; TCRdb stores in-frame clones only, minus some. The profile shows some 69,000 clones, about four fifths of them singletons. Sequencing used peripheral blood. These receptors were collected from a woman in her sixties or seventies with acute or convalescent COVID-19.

CDR3 sequence: CASSVARPYNEQFF. Written as DNA, the CDR3 is TGTGCCAGCAGCGTAGCGCGCCCCTACAATGAGCAGTTCTTC. The chain couples TRBV9 to TRBJ2-1; no clear D. V lost 0 bases to trimming and J lost 2 bases, with 6 bases between them. Germline V CDR1 and CDR2: SGDLS, YYNGEE. There are 14 residues in the CDR3.

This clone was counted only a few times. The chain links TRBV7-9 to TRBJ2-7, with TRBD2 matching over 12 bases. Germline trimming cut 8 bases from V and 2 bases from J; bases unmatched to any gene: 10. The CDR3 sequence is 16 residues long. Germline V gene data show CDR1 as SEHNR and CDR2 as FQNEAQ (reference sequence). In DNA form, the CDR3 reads TGTGCCAGCGGATTAGGGACTAGCGGGTCAACCTACGAGCAGTACTTC. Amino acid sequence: CASGLGTSGSTYEQYF.

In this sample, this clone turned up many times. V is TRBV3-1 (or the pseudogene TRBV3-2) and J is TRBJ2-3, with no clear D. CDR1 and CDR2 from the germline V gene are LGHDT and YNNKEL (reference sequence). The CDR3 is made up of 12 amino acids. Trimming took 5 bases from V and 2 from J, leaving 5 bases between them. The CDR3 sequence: CASSILTDTQYF. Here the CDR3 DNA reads TGTGCCAGCAGCATTCTCACAGATACGCAGTATTTT.

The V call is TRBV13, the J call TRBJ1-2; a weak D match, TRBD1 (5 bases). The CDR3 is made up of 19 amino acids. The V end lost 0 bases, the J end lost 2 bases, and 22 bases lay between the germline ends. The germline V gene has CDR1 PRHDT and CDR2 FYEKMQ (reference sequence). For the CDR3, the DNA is TGTGCCAGCAGCTTAGGCGGAGGGGTGGGGACCTCCGACAACTATGGCTACACCTTC. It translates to CASSLGGGVGTSDNYGYTF.

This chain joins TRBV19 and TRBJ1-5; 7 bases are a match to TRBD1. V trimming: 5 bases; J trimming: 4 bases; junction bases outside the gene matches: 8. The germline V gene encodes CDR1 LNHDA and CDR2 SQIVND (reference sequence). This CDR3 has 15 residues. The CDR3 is CASSRLQGNNQPQHF. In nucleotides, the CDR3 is TGTGCCAGTAGTCGCTTACAGGGGAATAATCAGCCCCAGCATTTT.

CDR3 region: CASRLQGAGHEKLFF. The CDR3 DNA follows: TGTGCCAGCAGACTACAGGGGGCCGGGCATGAAAAACTGTTTTTT. The J gene is TRBJ1-4, the V gene TRBV2; 9 bases are a match to TRBD1. V gave up 6 bases and J gave up 6 bases; unmatched junction bases: 8. Looked up from germline, CDR1 is SNHLY and CDR2 is FYNNEI. The CDR3 runs to 15 residues.

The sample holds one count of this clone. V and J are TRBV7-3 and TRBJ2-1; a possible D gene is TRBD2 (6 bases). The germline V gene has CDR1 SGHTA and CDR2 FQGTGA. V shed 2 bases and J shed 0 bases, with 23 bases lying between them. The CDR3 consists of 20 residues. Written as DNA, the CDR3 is TGTGCCAGCAGCTTAGTTGGGTCCGGTCTAGCGCAAAGCTCCTACAATGAGCAGTTCTTC. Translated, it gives CASSLVGSGLAQSSYNEQFF.

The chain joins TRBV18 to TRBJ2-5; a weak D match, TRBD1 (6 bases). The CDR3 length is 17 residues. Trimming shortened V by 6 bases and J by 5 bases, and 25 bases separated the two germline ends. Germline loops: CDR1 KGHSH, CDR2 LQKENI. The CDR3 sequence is CASSPGVGSRDRETQYF. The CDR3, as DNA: TGTGCCAGCTCCCCCGGGGTAGGATCGAGAGACAGGGAGACCCAGTACTTC.

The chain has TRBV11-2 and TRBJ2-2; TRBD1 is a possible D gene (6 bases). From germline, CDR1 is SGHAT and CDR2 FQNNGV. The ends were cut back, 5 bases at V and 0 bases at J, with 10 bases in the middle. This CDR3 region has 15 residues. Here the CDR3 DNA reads TGTGCCAGCAGCCTCGACAGGACGAACACCGGGGAGCTGTTTTTT. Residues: CASSLDRTNTGELFF.

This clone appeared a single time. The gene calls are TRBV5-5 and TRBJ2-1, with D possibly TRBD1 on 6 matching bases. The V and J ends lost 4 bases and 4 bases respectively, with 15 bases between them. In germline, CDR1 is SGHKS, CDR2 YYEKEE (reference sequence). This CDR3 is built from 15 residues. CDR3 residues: CASSAVGTPYNEQFF. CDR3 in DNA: TGTGCCAGCAGCGCCGTCGGGACACCATACAATGAGCAGTTCTTC.

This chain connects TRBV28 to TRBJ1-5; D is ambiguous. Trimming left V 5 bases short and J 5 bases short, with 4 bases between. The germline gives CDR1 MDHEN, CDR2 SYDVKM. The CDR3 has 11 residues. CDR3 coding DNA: TGTGCCAGCAGTCAGGATCAGCCCCAGCATTTT. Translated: CASSQDQPQHF.

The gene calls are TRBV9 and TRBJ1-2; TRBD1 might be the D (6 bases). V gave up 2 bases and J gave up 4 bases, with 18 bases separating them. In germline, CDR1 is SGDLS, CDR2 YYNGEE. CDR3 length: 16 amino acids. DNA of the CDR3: TGTGCCAGCAGCGTCACCCCGACAGGTCCGGGCTATGGCTACACCTTC. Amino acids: CASSVTPTGPGYGYTF.

CDR3 protein: CASSLSLWDTLEYTGELFF. In DNA, the CDR3 is TGTGCCAGCAGTTTATCCCTCTGGGACACATTAGAGTACACCGGGGAGCTGTTTTTT. The gene calls are TRBV28 and TRBJ2-2; tentatively, D is TRBD1 (6 bases). CDR1 MDHEN and CDR2 SYDVKM come from the germline V gene. This CDR3 is 19 amino acids long. V lost 1 base, J lost 3 bases, and 21 bases lay in between.

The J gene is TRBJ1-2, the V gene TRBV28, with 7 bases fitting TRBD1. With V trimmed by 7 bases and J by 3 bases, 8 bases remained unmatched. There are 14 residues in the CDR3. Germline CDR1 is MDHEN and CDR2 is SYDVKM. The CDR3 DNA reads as TGTGCCAGCACCCGACCCGGGACAGACTATGGCTACACCTTC. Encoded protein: CASTRPGTDYGYTF.

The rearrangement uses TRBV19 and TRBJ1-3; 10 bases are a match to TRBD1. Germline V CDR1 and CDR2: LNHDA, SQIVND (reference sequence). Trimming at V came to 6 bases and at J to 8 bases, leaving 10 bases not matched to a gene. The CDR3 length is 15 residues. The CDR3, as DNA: TGTGCCAGTAGGGCCACCGGGACAGGGGAATACACCATATATTTT. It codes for CASRATGTGEYTIYF.

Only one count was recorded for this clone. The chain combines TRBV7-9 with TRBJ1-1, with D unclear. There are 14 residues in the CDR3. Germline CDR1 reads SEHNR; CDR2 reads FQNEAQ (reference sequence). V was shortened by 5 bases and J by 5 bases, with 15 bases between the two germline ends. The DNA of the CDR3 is TGTGCCAGCAGCCATAGTGTATTAAGAACTGAAGCTTTCTTT. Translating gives CASSHSVLRTEAFF.

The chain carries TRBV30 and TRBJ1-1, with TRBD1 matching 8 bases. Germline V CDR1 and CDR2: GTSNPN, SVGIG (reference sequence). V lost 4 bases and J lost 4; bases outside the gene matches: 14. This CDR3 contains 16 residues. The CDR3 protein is CAWNRGKGRGPTEAFF. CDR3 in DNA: TGTGCCTGGAATCGGGGTAAGGGCAGGGGGCCCACTGAAGCTTTCTTT.

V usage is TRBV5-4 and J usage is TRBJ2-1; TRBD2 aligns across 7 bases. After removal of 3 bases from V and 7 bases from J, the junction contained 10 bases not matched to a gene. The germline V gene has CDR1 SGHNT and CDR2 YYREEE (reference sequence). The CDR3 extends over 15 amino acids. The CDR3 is CASSSPGGRRNEQFF. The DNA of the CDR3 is TGTGCCAGCAGCTCCCCGGGCGGGAGACGAAATGAGCAGTTCTTC.

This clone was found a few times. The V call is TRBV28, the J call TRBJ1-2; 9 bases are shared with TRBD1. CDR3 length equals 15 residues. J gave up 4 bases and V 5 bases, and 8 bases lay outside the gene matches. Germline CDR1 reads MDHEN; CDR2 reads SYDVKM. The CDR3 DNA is TGTGCCAGCAGTGCAACAGGGGGCGCAGTCTATGGCTACACCTTC. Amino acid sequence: CASSATGGAVYGYTF.

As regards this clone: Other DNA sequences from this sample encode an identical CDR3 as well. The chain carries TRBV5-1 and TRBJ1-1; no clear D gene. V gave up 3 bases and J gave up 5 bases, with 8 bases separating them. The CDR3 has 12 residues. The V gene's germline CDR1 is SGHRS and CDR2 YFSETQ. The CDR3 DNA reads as TGCGCCAGCAGCTCGGGTAGAACTGAAGCTTTCTTT. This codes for CASSSGRTEAFF.

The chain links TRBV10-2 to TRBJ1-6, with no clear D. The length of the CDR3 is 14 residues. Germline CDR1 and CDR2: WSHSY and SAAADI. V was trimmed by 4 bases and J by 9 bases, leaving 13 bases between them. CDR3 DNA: TGCGCCAGCAGTGTCTCGGGATTTAGTTCACCCCTCCACTTT. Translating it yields CASSVSGFSSPLHF.

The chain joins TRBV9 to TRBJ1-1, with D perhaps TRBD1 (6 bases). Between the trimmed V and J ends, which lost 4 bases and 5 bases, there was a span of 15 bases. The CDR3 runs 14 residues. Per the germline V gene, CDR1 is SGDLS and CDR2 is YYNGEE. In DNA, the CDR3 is TGTGCCAGCAGCCTCGAAGGGGGGGGGACTGAAGCTTTCTTT. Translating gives CASSLEGGGTEAFF.

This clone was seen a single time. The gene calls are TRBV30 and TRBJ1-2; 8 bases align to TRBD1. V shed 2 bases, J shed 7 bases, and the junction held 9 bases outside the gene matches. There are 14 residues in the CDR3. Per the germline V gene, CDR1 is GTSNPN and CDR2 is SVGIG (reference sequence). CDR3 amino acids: CAWSTTGGRGGYTF. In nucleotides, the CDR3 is TGTGCCTGGAGTACAACAGGGGGTAGAGGTGGCTACACCTTC.

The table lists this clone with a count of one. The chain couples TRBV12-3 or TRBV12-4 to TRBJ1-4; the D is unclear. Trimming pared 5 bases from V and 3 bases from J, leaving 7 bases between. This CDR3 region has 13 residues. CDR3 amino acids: CASSEQANEKLFF. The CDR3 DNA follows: TGTGCCAGCAGTGAGCAGGCTAATGAAAAACTGTTTTTT.

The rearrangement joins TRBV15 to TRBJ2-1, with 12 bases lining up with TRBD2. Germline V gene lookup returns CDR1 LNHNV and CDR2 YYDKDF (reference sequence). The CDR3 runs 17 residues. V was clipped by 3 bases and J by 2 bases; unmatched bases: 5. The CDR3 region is CATSRRLAGATYNEQFF. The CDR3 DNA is TGTGCCACCAGCAGGAGACTAGCGGGAGCGACCTACAATGAGCAGTTCTTC.

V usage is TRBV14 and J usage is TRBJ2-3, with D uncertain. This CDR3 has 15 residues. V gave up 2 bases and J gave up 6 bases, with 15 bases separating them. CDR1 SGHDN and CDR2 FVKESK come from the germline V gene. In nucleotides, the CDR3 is TGTGCCAGCAGCCAATCGCTCTCCTACTTGGATACGCAGTATTTT. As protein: CASSQSLSYLDTQYF. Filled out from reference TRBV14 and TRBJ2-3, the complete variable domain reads EAGVTQFPSHSVIEKGQTVTLRCDPISGHDNLYWYRRVMGKEIKFLLHFVKESKQDESGMPNNRFLAERTGGTYSTLKVQPAELEDSGVYFCASSQSLSYLDTQYFGPGTRLTVL.

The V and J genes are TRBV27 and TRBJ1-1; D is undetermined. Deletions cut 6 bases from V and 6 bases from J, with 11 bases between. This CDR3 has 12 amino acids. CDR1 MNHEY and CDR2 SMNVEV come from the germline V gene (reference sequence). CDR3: CASRHTPAEAFF. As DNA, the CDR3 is TGTGCCAGCAGACACACCCCCGCTGAAGCTTTCTTT.

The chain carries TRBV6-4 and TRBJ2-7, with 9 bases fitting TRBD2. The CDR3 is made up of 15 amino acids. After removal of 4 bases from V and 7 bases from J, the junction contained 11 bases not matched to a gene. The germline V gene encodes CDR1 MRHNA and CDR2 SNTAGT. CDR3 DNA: TGTGCCAGCAGTGGGGCTAGCGGGATAAGTTGGGAGCAGTACTTC. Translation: CASSGASGISWEQYF.

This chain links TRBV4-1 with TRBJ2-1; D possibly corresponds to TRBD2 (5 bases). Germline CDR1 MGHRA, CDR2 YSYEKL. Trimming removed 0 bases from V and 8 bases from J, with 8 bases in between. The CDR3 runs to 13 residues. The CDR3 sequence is CASSQDTRDEQFF. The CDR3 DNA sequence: TGCGCCAGCAGCCAAGATACGCGGGATGAGCAGTTCTTC.

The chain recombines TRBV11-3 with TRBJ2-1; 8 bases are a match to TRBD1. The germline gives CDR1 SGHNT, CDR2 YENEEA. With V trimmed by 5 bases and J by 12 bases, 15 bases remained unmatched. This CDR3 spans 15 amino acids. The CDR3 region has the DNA TGTGCCAGCAGCCTCCCTGGGACAGGAGCTAGGGGGCAGTTCTTC. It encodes CASSLPGTGARGQFF.

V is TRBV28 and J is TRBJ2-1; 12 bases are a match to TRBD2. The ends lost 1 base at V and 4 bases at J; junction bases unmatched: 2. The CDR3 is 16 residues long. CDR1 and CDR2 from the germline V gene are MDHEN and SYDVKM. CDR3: CASSLYGTSGYNEQFF. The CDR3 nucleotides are TGTGCCAGCAGTTTATACGGGACTAGCGGGTACAATGAGCAGTTCTTC.

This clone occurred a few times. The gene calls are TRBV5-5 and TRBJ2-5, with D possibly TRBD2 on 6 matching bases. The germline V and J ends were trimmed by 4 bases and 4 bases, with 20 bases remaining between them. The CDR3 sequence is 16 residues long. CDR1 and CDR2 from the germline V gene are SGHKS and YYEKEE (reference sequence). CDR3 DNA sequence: TGTGCCAGCAGCCCCGGGGTGGGCCTCGGGGGAGAGACCCAGTACTTC. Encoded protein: CASSPGVGLGGETQYF. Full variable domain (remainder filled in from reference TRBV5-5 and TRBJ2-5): DAGVTQSPTHLIKTRGQQVTLRCSPISGHKSVSWYQQVLGQGPQFIFQYYEKEERGRGNFPDRFSARQFPNYSSELNVNALLLGDSALYLCASSPGVGLGGETQYFGPGTRLLVL.